The 16 T cell receptor beta chains listed next were all sequenced from one sample in a study of T cell responses to AZD1222 COVID-19 vaccine. Profiled with immunoSEQ multiplex PCR; TCRdb holds only in-frame clones, not every one. The table includes about 100,000 clones, around 86% detected once. The source was peripheral blood, collected on day 0 of AZD1222 vaccination. The receptors derive from an adult in good health.

The chain links TRBV2 to TRBJ1-4, with 7 bases aligning to TRBD1. Germline CDR1 is SNHLY and CDR2 is FYNNEI. This CDR3 has 16 residues. V gave up 6 bases and J gave up 0 bases; unmatched junction bases: 7. The CDR3 bases are TGTGCCAGCAGGAGGGGGACAGCTGCAACTAATGAAAAACTGTTTTTT. This codes for CASRRGTAATNEKLFF.

In its sample, this clone was seen a few times. The chain combines TRBV5-1 with TRBJ1-3; weak D call: TRBD1 (6 bases). There are 14 residues in the CDR3. CDR1 and CDR2 from the germline V gene are SGHRS and YFSETQ. The ends were cut back, 1 base at V and 7 bases at J, with 12 bases in the middle. CDR3 sequence: CASSLSPGVNTIYF. The CDR3 region has the DNA TGCGCCAGCAGCTTGTCGCCAGGGGTGAACACCATATATTTT.

V and J are TRBV5-8 and TRBJ1-3, with D possibly matching TRBD1 (6 bases). This CDR3 region has 16 residues. The ends were cut back, 1 base at V and 0 bases at J, with 11 bases in the middle. In germline, CDR1 is SGHTS, CDR2 YDEGEE. The CDR3, as DNA: TGTGCCAGCAGCTTGTTTGGGGGCAACTCTGGAAACACCATATATTTT. It is translated as CASSLFGGNSGNTIYF. Supplemented by reference TRBV5-8 and TRBJ1-3, the full variable domain reads EAGVTQSPTHLIKTRGQQATLRCSPISGHTSVYWYQQALGLGLQFLLWYDEGEERNRGNFPPRFSGRQFPNYSSELNVNALELEDSALYLCASSLFGGNSGNTIYFGEGSWLTVV.

The chain links TRBV7-2 to TRBJ1-2; no definite D call. Germline V gene sequence: CDR1 SGHTA, CDR2 FQGNSA. V was cut by 4 bases and J by 7 bases, with 7 bases left in between. The CDR3 consists of 11 residues. DNA of the CDR3: TGTGCCAGCAGCTACGGACGTGGCTACACCTTC. This sequence encodes CASSYGRGYTF.

This clone has more than one count but fewer than ten. The chain combines TRBV20-1 with TRBJ2-3; 10 bases match TRBD2. Trimming at V came to 3 bases and at J to 2 bases, leaving 11 bases not matched to a gene. Germline-derived CDR1 and CDR2 are DFQATT and SNEGSKA (reference sequence). The CDR3 is 17 amino acids. CDR3 nucleotides: TGCAGTGCTAGTCCCCTTGGACTAGCGGATTTCACAGATACGCAGTATTTT. As protein: CSASPLGLADFTDTQYF.

The chain links TRBV7-9 to TRBJ2-3, with 12 bases aligning to TRBD1. The J segment lost 4 bases and the V segment lost 6 bases, leaving 5 bases of the junction unmatched. CDR3 length: 15 amino acids. The germline V gene has CDR1 SEHNR and CDR2 FQNEAQ (reference sequence). CDR3 bases: TGTGCCAGCAGGACCGGGACAGGGGGCGCAGATACGCAGTATTTT. It encodes CASRTGTGGADTQYF. Full variable domain (outside the CDR3, taken from reference TRBV7-9 and TRBJ2-3): DTGVSQNPRHKITKRGQNVTFRCDPISEHNRLYWYRQTLGQGPEFLTYFQNEAQLEKSRLLSDRFSAERPKGSFSTLEIQRTEQGDSAMYLCASRTGTGGADTQYFGPGTRLTVL.

The chain links TRBV6-6 to TRBJ2-7, with 12 positions matching TRBD2. The V gene's germline CDR1 is MNHNY and CDR2 SVGAGI (reference sequence). The V and J ends lost 6 bases and 3 bases, in that order; junction bases with no gene match: 9. The CDR3 sequence is 16 residues long. CDR3 bases: TGTGCCAGCAGCAAAACCGGGACTAGCGGGCTCTACGAGCAGTACTTC. Protein product: CASSKTGTSGLYEQYF.

This clone has only a few counts. The chain uses TRBV28 and TRBJ2-3; no reliable D call. The CDR3 sequence is 11 residues long. Trimming cost V 2 bases and J 3 bases, with 0 bases left between them. Germline CDR1 reads MDHEN; CDR2 reads SYDVKM. The CDR3, as DNA: TGTGCCAGCAGTTTAACAGATACGCAGTATTTT. This codes for CASSLTDTQYF.

This clone was detected only once. The CDR3 protein is CAISEGLAGGYEQYF. The DNA of the CDR3 is TGTGCCATCAGTGAGGGACTAGCGGGAGGCTACGAGCAGTACTTC. The chain uses TRBV10-3 and TRBJ2-7; 14 nucleotides align to TRBD2. CDR1 and CDR2 (germline): ENHRY, SYGVKD. This CDR3 has 15 residues. Trimming cost V 2 bases and J 3 bases; bases outside gene matches: 0.

There are many counts of this clone. The V gene is TRBV4-2, the J gene TRBJ1-3, with D unresolved. V lost 0 bases and J 4 bases, leaving 10 bases between the germline ends. This CDR3 is 15 amino acids long. Per the germline V gene, CDR1 is LGHNA and CDR2 is YNFKEQ. In nucleotides, the CDR3 is TGTGCCAGCAGCCAAGATCAAGGGTTCGGAAACACCATATATTTT. This gives the protein CASSQDQGFGNTIYF.

The rearrangement links TRBV10-1 to TRBJ2-5; D remains ambiguous. Germline V CDR1 and CDR2: WNHNN, SYGVQD (reference sequence). Trimming removed 4 bases from V and 1 base from J, with 16 bases in between. This CDR3 region has 16 residues. In nucleotides, the CDR3 is TGCGCCAGCAGTGGAATACCGGCCCAAGGCCAAGAGACCCAGTACTTC. Translating it yields CASSGIPAQGQETQYF.

This chain uses TRBV30 with TRBJ2-2, with 8 bases fitting TRBD2. Trimming removed 2 bases from V and 4 bases from J; junction bases left unmatched: 6. The CDR3 spans 15 residues. The V gene's germline CDR1 is GTSNPN and CDR2 SVGIG (reference sequence). CDR3 region: CAWSYAGGITGELFF. In DNA form, the CDR3 reads TGTGCCTGGAGTTATGCGGGGGGAATCACCGGGGAGCTGTTTTTT.

V and J are TRBV10-2 and TRBJ1-1, with a tentative D call TRBD1 (5 bases). This CDR3 spans 13 amino acids. Between the trimmed V and J ends, which lost 1 base and 3 bases, there was a span of 6 bases. CDR1 is WSHSY and CDR2 is SAAADI in the germline V gene. CDR3 DNA: TGCGCCAGCAGTGAGTGGGGGGACACTGAAGCTTTCTTT. Translating gives CASSEWGDTEAFF.

V and J are TRBV27 and TRBJ1-2; D might be TRBD1 (6 bases). Germline lookup yields CDR1 MNHEY and CDR2 SMNVEV (reference sequence). The CDR3 has 13 amino acids. Between the trimmed V and J ends, which lost 6 bases and 2 bases, there was a span of 10 bases. As DNA, the CDR3 is TGTGCCAGCAGCCGGACAGAGAACTATGGCTACACCTTC. Translating gives CASSRTENYGYTF.

The chain combines TRBV5-1 with TRBJ1-2; D is possibly TRBD1 (6 bases). V was shortened by 6 bases and J by 4 bases, with 19 bases between the two germline ends. There are 15 residues in the CDR3. CDR1 and CDR2 from the germline V gene are SGHRS and YFSETQ. CDR3 DNA: TGCGCCAGCATCCCGGGTCCAGGGGAGGTCTATGGCTACACCTTC. Its protein is CASIPGPGEVYGYTF.

The chain joins TRBV5-1 to TRBJ1-2, with TRBD1 as a possible D gene (5 bases). The V end was cut by 3 bases, the J end by 7 bases, with 13 bases between. CDR1 is SGHRS, CDR2 YFSETQ, per germline. This CDR3 contains 13 residues. This CDR3 reads CASSSQGDGGYTF. The CDR3 region has the DNA TGCGCCAGCAGCTCTCAGGGAGACGGTGGCTACACCTTC.